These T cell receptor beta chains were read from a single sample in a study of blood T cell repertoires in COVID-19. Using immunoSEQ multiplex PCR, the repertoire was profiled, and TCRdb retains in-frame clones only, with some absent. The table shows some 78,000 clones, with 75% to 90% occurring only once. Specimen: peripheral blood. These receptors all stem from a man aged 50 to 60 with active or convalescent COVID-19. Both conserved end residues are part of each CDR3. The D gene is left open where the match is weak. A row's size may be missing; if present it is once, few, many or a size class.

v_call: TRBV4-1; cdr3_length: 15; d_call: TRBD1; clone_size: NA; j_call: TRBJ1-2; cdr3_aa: CASSQAGTGSGGYTF; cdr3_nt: TGCGCCAGCAGCCAGGCCGGGACAGGGTCTGGTGGCTACACCTTC
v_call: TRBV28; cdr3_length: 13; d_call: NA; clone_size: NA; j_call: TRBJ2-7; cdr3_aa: CASSPTDSYEQYF; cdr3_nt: TGTGCCAGCAGTCCGACCGACAGCTACGAGCAGTACTTC
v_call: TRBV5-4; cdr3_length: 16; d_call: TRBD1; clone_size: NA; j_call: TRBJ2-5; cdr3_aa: CASSLDYRDRQETQYF; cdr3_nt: TGTGCCAGCAGCTTGGATTACAGGGACAGACAAGAGACCCAGTACTTC
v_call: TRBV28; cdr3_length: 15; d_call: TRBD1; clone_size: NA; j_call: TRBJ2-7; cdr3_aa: CASSTQGRDPYEQYF; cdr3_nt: TGTGCCAGCAGTACACAGGGGCGTGATCCCTACGAGCAGTACTTC
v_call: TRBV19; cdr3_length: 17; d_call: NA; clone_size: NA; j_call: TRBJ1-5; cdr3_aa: CASSIDSGHSSNQPQHF; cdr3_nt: TGTGCCAGTAGTATAGACTCGGGACACTCTAGCAATCAGCCCCAGCATTTT
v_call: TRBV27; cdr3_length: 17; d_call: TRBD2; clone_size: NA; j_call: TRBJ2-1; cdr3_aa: CASSAPTSGRITGEQFF; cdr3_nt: TGTGCCAGCAGTGCCCCGACTAGCGGTCGAATAACAGGGGAGCAGTTCTTC
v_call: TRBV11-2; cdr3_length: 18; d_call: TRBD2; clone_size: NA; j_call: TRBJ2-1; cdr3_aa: CASSLVRTSGSRWNEQFF; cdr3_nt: TGTGCCAGCAGCTTAGTGCGGACTAGCGGGAGTAGATGGAATGAGCAGTTCTTC
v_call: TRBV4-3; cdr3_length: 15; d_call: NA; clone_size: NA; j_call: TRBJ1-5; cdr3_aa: CASSRSREANQPQHF; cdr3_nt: TGCGCCAGCAGTCGTTCCAGGGAAGCCAATCAGCCCCAGCATTTT
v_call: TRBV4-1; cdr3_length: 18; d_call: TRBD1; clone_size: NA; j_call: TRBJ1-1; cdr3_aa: CASSKTGTGGAMNTEAFF; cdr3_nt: TGCGCCAGCAGCAAGACCGGGACAGGGGGCGCCATGAACACTGAAGCTTTCTTT
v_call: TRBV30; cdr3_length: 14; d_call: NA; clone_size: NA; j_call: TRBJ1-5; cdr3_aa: CAWSVLGGNQPQHF; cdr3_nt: TGTGCCTGGAGTGTACTCGGGGGAAATCAGCCCCAGCATTTT
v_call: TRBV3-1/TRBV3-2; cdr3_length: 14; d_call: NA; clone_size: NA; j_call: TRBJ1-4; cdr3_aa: CASSQDAGMKKLFF; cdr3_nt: TGTGCCAGCAGCCAAGATGCAGGGATGAAAAAACTGTTTTTT
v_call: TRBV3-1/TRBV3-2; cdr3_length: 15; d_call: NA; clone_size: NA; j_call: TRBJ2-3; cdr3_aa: CASSRGLESRDTQYF; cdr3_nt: TGTGCCAGCAGCCGGGGACTCGAATCGCGAGATACGCAGTATTTT
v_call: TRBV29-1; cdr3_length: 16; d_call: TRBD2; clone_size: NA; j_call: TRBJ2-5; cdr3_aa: CSVGRGRGAGDGTQYF; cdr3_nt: TGCAGCGTAGGGAGAGGAAGGGGAGCGGGAGATGGGACCCAGTACTTC
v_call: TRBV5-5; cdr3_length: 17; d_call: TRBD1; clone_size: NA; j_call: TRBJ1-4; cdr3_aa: CASSFRDRVATNEKLFF; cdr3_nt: TGTGCCAGCAGCTTCCGGGACAGGGTTGCAACTAATGAAAAACTGTTTTTT
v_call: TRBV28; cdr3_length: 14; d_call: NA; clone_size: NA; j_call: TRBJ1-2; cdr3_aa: CASSPRGPGYGYTF; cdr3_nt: TGTGCCAGCAGCCCAAGGGGCCCGGGCTATGGCTACACCTTC
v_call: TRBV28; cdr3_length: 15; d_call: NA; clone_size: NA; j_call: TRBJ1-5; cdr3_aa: CASSSDIYSNQPQHF; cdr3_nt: TGTGCCAGCAGTTCGGACATTTATAGCAATCAGCCCCAGCATTTT
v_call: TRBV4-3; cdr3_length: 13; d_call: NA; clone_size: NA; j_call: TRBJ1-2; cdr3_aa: CASSQRGTSGYTF; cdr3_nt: TGCGCCAGCAGCCAAAGGGGGACATCAGGCTACACCTTC
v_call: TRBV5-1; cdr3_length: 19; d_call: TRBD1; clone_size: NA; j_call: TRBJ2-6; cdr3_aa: CASSLDLTGALSGANVLTF; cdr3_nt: TGCGCCAGCAGCTTGGATCTGACAGGGGCGCTCTCTGGGGCCAACGTCCTGACTTTC
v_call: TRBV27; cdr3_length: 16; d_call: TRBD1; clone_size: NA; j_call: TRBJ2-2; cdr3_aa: CASRKGQGGLTGELFF; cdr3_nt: TGTGCCAGCAGAAAGGGACAGGGCGGATTAACCGGGGAGCTGTTTTTT
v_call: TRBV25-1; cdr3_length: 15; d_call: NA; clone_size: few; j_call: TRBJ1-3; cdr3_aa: CASSEPAGVGNTIYF; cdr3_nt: TGTGCCAGCAGTGAACCTGCCGGGGTAGGAAACACCATATATTTT
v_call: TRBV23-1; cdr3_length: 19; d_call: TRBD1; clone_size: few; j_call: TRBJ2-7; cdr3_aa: CASSQFHTTGQGRSYEQYF; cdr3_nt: TGCGCCAGCAGTCAATTTCACACAACGGGACAGGGGCGTTCCTACGAGCAGTACTTC
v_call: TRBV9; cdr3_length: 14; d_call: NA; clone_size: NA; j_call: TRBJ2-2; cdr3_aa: CASRGLGETGELFF; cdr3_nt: TGTGCCAGCAGGGGACTCGGGGAGACCGGGGAGCTGTTTTTT
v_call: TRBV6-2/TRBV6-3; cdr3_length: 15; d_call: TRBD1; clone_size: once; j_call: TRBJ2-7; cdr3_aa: CASSSSDRWPYEQYF; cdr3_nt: TGTGCCAGCAGCTCCTCGGACAGGTGGCCCTACGAGCAGTACTTC
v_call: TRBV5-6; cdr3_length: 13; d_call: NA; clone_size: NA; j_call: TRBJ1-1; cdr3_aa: CASQGIMNTEAFF; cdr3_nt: TGTGCCAGCCAGGGCATCATGAACACTGAAGCTTTCTTT
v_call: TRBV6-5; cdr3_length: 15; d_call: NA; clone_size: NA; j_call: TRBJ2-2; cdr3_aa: CASSPLAANTGELFF; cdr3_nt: TGTGCCAGCAGTCCATTAGCGGCGAACACCGGGGAGCTGTTTTTT
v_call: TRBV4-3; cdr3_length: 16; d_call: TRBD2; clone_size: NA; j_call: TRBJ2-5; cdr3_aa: CASSQDLAGGPETQYF; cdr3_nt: TGCGCCAGCAGCCAAGATCTAGCGGGGGGGCCAGAGACCCAGTACTTC
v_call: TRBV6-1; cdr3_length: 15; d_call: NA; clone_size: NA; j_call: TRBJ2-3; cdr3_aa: CASSDRTKGTDTQYF; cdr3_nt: TGTGCCAGCAGTGATAGGACTAAAGGGACAGATACGCAGTATTTT
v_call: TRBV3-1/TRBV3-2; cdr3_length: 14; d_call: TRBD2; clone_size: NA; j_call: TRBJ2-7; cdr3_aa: CASSQEGSSGTRRF; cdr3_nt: TGTGCCAGCAGCCAAGAGGGTAGTAGCGGGACTCGGCGGTTC
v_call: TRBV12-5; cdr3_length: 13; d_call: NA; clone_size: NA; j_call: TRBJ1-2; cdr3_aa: CASGLQGNYGYTF; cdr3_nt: TGTGCTAGTGGTTTACAGGGAAACTATGGCTACACCTTC
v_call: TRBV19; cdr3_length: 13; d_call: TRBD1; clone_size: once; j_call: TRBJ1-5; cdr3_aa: CASTRQGGQPQHF; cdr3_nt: TGTGCCAGTACCAGACAGGGCGGTCAGCCCCAGCATTTT
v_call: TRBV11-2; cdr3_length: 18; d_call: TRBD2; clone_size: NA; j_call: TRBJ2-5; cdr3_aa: CASSLGVGAGGGQETQYF; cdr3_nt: TGTGCCAGCAGCTTAGGGGTCGGAGCGGGAGGGGGACAAGAGACCCAGTACTTC
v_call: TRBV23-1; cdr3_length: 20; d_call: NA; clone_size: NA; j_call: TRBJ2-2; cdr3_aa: CASSPCGGSGYIVYSRELFF; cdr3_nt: TGCGCCAGCAGTCCTTGCGGCGGTTCCGGGTATATTGTCTACTCTAGGGAGCTGTTTTTT
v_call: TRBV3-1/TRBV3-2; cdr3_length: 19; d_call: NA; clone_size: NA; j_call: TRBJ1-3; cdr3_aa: CASSQDRVGVGGAGNTIYF; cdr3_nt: TGTGCCAGCAGCCAAGATCGAGTGGGGGTCGGGGGAGCTGGAAACACCATATATTTT
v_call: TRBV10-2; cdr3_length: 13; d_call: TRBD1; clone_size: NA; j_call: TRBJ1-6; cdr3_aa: CASKGQETSPLHF; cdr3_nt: TGCGCCAGCAAAGGACAGGAGACTTCACCCCTCCACTTT
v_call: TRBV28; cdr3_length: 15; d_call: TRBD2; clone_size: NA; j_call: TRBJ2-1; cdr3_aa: CASSLSILAGDEQFF; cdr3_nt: TGTGCCAGCAGTTTATCGATCCTAGCGGGAGACGAGCAGTTCTTC
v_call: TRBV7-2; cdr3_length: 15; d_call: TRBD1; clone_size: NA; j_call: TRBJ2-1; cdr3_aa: CASSQGQVSYNEQFF; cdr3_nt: TGTGCCAGCAGCCAGGGACAGGTCTCCTACAATGAGCAGTTCTTC
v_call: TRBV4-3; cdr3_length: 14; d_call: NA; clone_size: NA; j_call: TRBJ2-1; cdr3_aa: CASSQEPRQNEQFF; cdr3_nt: TGCGCCAGCAGCCAGGAACCAAGACAGAATGAGCAGTTCTTC